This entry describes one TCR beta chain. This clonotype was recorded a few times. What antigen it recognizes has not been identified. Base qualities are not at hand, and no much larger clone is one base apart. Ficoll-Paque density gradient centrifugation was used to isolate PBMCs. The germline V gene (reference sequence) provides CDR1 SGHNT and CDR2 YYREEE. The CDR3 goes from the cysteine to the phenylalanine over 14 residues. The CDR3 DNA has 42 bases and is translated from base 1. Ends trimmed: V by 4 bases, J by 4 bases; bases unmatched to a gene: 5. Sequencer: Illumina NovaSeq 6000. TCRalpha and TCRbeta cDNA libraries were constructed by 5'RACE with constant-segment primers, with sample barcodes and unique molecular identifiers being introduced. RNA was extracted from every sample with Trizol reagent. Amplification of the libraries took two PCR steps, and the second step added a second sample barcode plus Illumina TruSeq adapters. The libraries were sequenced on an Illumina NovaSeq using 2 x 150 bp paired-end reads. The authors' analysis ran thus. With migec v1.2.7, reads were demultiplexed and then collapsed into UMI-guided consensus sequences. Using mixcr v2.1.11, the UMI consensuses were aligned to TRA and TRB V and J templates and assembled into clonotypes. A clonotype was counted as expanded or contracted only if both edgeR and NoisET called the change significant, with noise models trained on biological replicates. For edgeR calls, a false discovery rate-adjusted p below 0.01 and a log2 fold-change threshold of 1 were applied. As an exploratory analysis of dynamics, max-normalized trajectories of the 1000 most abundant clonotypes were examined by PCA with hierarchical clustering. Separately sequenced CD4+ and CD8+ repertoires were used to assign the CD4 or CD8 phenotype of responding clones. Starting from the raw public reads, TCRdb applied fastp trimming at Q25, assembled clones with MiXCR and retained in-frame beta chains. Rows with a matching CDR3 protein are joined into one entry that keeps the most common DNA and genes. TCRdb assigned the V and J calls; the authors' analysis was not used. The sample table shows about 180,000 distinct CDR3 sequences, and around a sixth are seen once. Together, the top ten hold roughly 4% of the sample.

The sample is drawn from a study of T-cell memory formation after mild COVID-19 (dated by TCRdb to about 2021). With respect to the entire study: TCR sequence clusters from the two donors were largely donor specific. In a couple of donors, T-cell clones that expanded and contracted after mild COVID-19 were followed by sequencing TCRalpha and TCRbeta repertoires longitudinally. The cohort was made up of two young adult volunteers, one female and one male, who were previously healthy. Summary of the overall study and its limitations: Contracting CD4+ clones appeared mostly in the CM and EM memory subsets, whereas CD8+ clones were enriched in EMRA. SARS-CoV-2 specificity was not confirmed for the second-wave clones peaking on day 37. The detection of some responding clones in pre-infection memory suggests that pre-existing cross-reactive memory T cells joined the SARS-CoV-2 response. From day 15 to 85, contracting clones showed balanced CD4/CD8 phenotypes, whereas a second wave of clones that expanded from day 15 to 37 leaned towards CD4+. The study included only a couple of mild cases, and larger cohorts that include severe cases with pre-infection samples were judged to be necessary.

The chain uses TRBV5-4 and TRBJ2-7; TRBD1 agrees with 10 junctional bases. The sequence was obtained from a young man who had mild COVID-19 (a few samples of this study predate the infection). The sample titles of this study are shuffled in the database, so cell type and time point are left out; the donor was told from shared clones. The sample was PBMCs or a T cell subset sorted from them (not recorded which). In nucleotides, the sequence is TGTGCCAGCAGCCGGGACAGGGGAGGGTACGAGCAGTACTTC. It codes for CASSRDRGGYEQYF.